This T cell receptor (beta chain) is drawn from a study of CD8+ T cells in alopecia areata. Study summary: Tofacitinib ran for 6 to 18 months before 6 months off drug. Treated patients received severity scores based on the percentage of scalp area affected.

Sequencing templates came from extracted RNA that was reverse transcribed into cDNA. The table came from immunoSEQ multiplex PCR; TCRdb's copy has only in-frame clones and leaves some out. The sample has approximately 160,000 clones, about 60% seen once. Trimming cost V 6 bases and J 2 bases; bases outside gene matches: 5. From germline, CDR1 is LNHDA and CDR2 SQIVND (reference sequence). The CDR3 spans 14 residues. Stated treatment: oral pan-JAK inhibitor, 5-10 mg twice daily. This chain connects TRBV19 to TRBJ2-7; 9 nucleotides line up with TRBD1. The source of this sequence is a human donor with alopecia areata. The material was CD4+ T cells sorted from blood, obtained at week 24, from a patient treated with tofacitinib. The CDR3 DNA follows: TGTGCCAGTAGGAGAAGACAGGGGGCCTACGAGCAGTACTTC. Its translation: CASRRRQGAYEQYF.